These 21 T cell receptor beta chains originate from one sample sequenced in a study of T cell changes during pregnancy in multiple sclerosis. The table came from immunoSEQ multiplex PCR; TCRdb's copy has only in-frame clones and leaves some out. The sample records about 60,000 clones, 93% being singletons. The starting material was peripheral blood, obtained after pregnancy. These receptor sequences come from a female donor with multiple sclerosis, enrolled in a pregnancy study.

The rearrangement links TRBV19 to TRBJ2-1; 7 bases line up with TRBD2. The CDR3 length is 15 residues. From germline, CDR1 is LNHDA and CDR2 SQIVND (reference sequence). The junction had 5 bases not matched to a gene; V was cut back by 4 bases and J by 2 bases. CDR3 coding DNA: TGTGCCAGTAGTAGCGGGAGTAGCCCCTACAATGAGCAGTTCTTC. Translating it yields CASSSGSSPYNEQFF.

This clone came up once. This rearrangement joins TRBV30 to TRBJ2-2, with TRBD1 matching 7 bases. Per the germline V gene, CDR1 is GTSNPN and CDR2 is SVGIG (reference sequence). This CDR3 has 14 amino acids. The junction had 10 bases not matched to a gene; V was cut back by 4 bases and J by 8 bases. The CDR3 nucleotides read TGTGCCTGGAAAGGGGGCCGGAGCTCTGGGGAGCTGTTTTTT. Its protein product is CAWKGGRSSGELFF.

The rearrangement joins TRBV4-2 to TRBJ1-5, with TRBD1 as a possible D gene (5 bases). The CDR3 length is 17 residues. Trimming pared 0 bases from V and 8 bases from J, leaving 20 bases between. The germline V gene encodes CDR1 LGHNA and CDR2 YNFKEQ. CDR3: CASSQDTAAREGEPQHF. The CDR3 nucleotides are TGTGCCAGCAGCCAAGATACGGCCGCCAGGGAAGGGGAGCCCCAGCATTTT.

The V and J genes are TRBV5-4 and TRBJ2-5; 8 bases match TRBD2. This CDR3 spans 14 amino acids. Germline lookup yields CDR1 SGHNT and CDR2 YYREEE (reference sequence). J was trimmed by 6 bases and V by 3 bases; bases with no gene match: 7. The CDR3 sequence: CASSSPGGPKTQYF. The CDR3 nucleotides are TGTGCCAGCAGCTCTCCGGGAGGGCCGAAGACCCAGTACTTC.

The chain joins TRBV6-6 to TRBJ2-1; the match to TRBD2 covers 8 bases. The CDR3 loop spans 13 amino acids. V lost 6 bases to trimming and J lost 9 bases; unmatched junction nucleotides: 7. CDR1 and CDR2 (germline): MNHNY, SVGAGI (reference sequence). The CDR3 sequence is CASRLAEGGEQFF. CDR3 in DNA: TGTGCCAGCAGACTAGCGGAAGGGGGTGAGCAGTTCTTC.

The genes are TRBV7-3 and TRBJ2-2, with TRBD1 as a possible D gene (5 bases). CDR1 is SGHTA and CDR2 is FQGTGA in the germline V gene. CDR3 size: 13 residues. Trimming shortened V by 6 bases and J by 5 bases, and 10 bases separated the two germline ends. CDR3 region: CASSFRETGELFF. The CDR3 DNA reads as TGTGCCAGCAGTTTCAGGGAAACCGGGGAGCTGTTTTTT.

The J gene is TRBJ2-1, the V gene TRBV7-2; 12 nucleotides agree with TRBD2. Trimming at V came to 2 bases and at J to 3 bases, leaving 11 bases not matched to a gene. CDR1 is SGHTA and CDR2 is FQGNSA in the germline V gene. The CDR3 runs 19 residues. The DNA of the CDR3 is TGTGCCAGCAGCTTAAGGCCCCCACTAGCGGGAGGAGGCTACAATGAGCAGTTCTTC. This codes for CASSLRPPLAGGGYNEQFF.

This rearrangement joins TRBV11-3 to TRBJ2-2; 10 bases are a match to TRBD2. From germline, CDR1 is SGHNT and CDR2 YENEEA. This CDR3 has 15 residues. J was trimmed by 4 bases and V by 7 bases; bases with no gene match: 6. The CDR3 DNA reads as TGTGCCAGCAATCTAGCGGGAGCGGGCACCGGGGAGCTGTTTTTT. Amino acid sequence: CASNLAGAGTGELFF. Combining the CDR3 with reference TRBV11-3 and TRBJ2-2 gives the whole variable domain EAGVVQSPRYKIIEKKQPVAFWCNPISGHNTLYWYLQNLGQGPELLIRYENEEAVDDSQLPKDRFSAERLKGVDSTLKIQPAELGDSAVYLCASNLAGAGTGELFFGEGSRLTVL.

The V gene is TRBV5-6, the J gene TRBJ2-2; 8 bases are shared with TRBD2. CDR3 length: 15 amino acids. V lost 3 bases and J lost 3; bases outside the gene matches: 4. Germline CDR1 SGHDT, CDR2 YYEEEE. CDR3 loop: CASSWGLGDTGELFF. The CDR3 region has the DNA TGTGCCAGCAGCTGGGGACTAGGGGACACCGGGGAGCTGTTTTTT.

This clone was seen once. The chain employs TRBV29-1 and TRBJ1-2; D remains unclear. Germline loops: CDR1 SQVTM, CDR2 ANQGSEA. V lost 0 bases and J 7 bases, leaving 21 bases between the germline ends. The CDR3 runs to 16 residues. The DNA for the CDR3 is TGCAGCGTTGAAGATATTTGGGCGTCCGAGATCGGTGGCTACACCTTC. Its protein is CSVEDIWASEIGGYTF.

The J gene is TRBJ2-1, the V gene TRBV6-6, with D possibly matching TRBD2 (6 bases). Trimming cost V 6 bases and J 6 bases, with 15 bases left between them. This CDR3 spans 14 amino acids. Germline CDR1 is MNHNY and CDR2 is SVGAGI (reference sequence). This CDR3 reads CASSPREFSNEQFF. CDR3 DNA: TGTGCCAGCAGCCCCCGGGAGTTCAGCAATGAGCAGTTCTTC.

The chain couples TRBV4-2 to TRBJ2-7; 12 bases map to TRBD2. The CDR3 loop spans 16 amino acids. Germline CDR1 is LGHNA and CDR2 is YNFKEQ. With V trimmed by 1 base and J by 2 bases, 3 bases remained unmatched. DNA of the CDR3: TGTGCCAGCAGCCAAGGTCTAGCGGGAGGGGCCTACGAGCAGTACTTC. Translated, it gives CASSQGLAGGAYEQYF.

The CDR3 is CASSPYGGVTNEQYF. As DNA, the CDR3 is TGTGCCAGCAGTCCGTACGGGGGTGTAACCAACGAGCAGTACTTC. V and J are TRBV27 and TRBJ2-7; tentatively, D is TRBD2 (6 bases). This CDR3 is built from 15 residues. Germline CDR1 MNHEY, CDR2 SMNVEV (reference sequence). The ends were cut back, 5 bases at V and 5 bases at J, with 19 bases in the middle.

The chain recombines TRBV28 with TRBJ2-3, with 9 bases fitting TRBD2. V gave up 3 bases and J gave up 2 bases; unmatched junction bases: 3. This CDR3 has 15 residues. Germline V gives CDR1 MDHEN, CDR2 SYDVKM. The CDR3 reads CASSFGGRVTDTQYF. CDR3 bases: TGTGCCAGCAGTTTCGGCGGGAGGGTCACAGATACGCAGTATTTT.

The chain links TRBV9 to TRBJ2-2; tentatively, D is TRBD2 (6 bases). V lost 0 bases to trimming and J lost 2 bases, with 8 bases between them. Per germline, CDR1 SGDLS and CDR2 YYNGEE. This CDR3 comprises 15 residues. Here the CDR3 DNA reads TGTGCCAGCAGCGTAGTAGGGACTAACACCGGGGAGCTGTTTTTT. Its protein product is CASSVVGTNTGELFF.

The rearrangement uses TRBV7-9 and TRBJ1-4; TRBD1 aligns across 9 bases. Germline CDR1 and CDR2: SEHNR and FQNEAQ (reference sequence). Trimming at V came to 5 bases and at J to 7 bases, leaving 8 bases not matched to a gene. CDR3 length: 15 amino acids. Here the CDR3 reads CASSLERDRAEKLFF. The CDR3 nucleotides read TGTGCCAGCAGCCTTGAGAGGGACAGGGCTGAAAAACTGTTTTTT.

The gene calls are TRBV27 and TRBJ2-5; the match to TRBD2 covers 12 bases. This CDR3 comprises 16 residues. Looked up from germline, CDR1 is MNHEY and CDR2 is SMNVEV (reference sequence). After removal of 6 bases from V and 1 base from J, the junction contained 6 bases not matched to a gene. CDR3 sequence reads: CASRITSGRPQETQYF. The CDR3 DNA follows: TGTGCCAGCAGGATCACTAGCGGGAGGCCCCAAGAGACCCAGTACTTC.

CDR3 protein: CSVVQESSYEQYF. In DNA, the CDR3 is TGCAGCGTTGTACAGGAGAGCTCCTACGAGCAGTACTTC. V is TRBV29-1 and J is TRBJ2-7, with D possibly TRBD1 on 5 matching bases. Germline V gene sequence: CDR1 SQVTM, CDR2 ANQGSEA. V shed 4 bases and J shed 0 bases, with 10 bases lying between them. This CDR3 is 13 amino acids long.

The gene calls are TRBV29-1 and TRBJ1-2; 7 bases map to TRBD1. The J segment lost 6 bases and the V segment lost 4 bases, leaving 5 bases of the junction unmatched. The CDR3 contains 12 residues. Germline V CDR1 and CDR2: SQVTM, ANQGSEA. Here the CDR3 reads CSVGDRVDGYTF. DNA for the CDR3: TGCAGCGTTGGCGACAGGGTGGATGGCTACACCTTC.

This chain uses TRBV6-5 with TRBJ2-3, with 8 bases lining up with TRBD2. CDR1 is MNHEY and CDR2 is SVGAGI in the germline V gene. The trim removed 4 bases at V and 1 base at J, leaving 1 base unmatched. The CDR3 has 14 amino acids. The CDR3 DNA is TGTGCCAGCAGTTCGGGACTAGGCACAGATACGCAGTATTTT. It specifies CASSSGLGTDTQYF.

The rearrangement joins TRBV7-3 to TRBJ2-1; D is unclear. This CDR3 has 12 amino acids. The V and J ends lost 4 bases and 5 bases respectively, with 6 bases between them. Germline V gene lookup returns CDR1 SGHTA and CDR2 FQGTGA. CDR3 sequence (DNA): TGTGCCAGCAGCTCCGGAGACAATGAGCAGTTCTTC. Protein: CASSSGDNEQFF.